Presented here are 2 T cell receptor beta chains from one specimen sequenced in a study of blood T cell repertoires in COVID-19. Using immunoSEQ multiplex PCR, the repertoire was profiled, and TCRdb retains in-frame clones only, with some absent. The sample records fewer than 250,000 clones, 83% being singletons. The sample comprised PBMCs or T cells enriched from blood (not recorded which). The receptors come from a woman aged 45-65 years who had been exposed to COVID-19.

The CDR3 coding sequence is TGTGCCAGTAGTCTCGGAGCTAACTATGGCTACACCTTC. It specifies CASSLGANYGYTF. The chain joins TRBV19 to TRBJ1-2; D is uncertain. CDR3 size: 13 residues. Germline CDR1 LNHDA, CDR2 SQIVND (reference sequence). V was trimmed by 5 bases and J by 0 bases, leaving 7 bases between them.

A single count supports this clone. The chain carries TRBV19 and TRBJ1-2; tentatively, D is TRBD1 (6 bases). The germline V and J ends were trimmed by 7 bases and 8 bases, with 14 bases remaining between them. This CDR3 has 12 residues. CDR1 and CDR2 (germline): LNHDA, SQIVND (reference sequence). The CDR3 DNA sequence: TGTGCCAGTACGGTAGGGGGAGAAGGCTACACCTTC. Residues: CASTVGGEGYTF.